The rows below give T cell receptor beta chains drawn from one sample of a study of T-cell reconstitution after alpha-beta-depleted transplantation in children. One entry per CDR3 protein, called by TCRdb with MiXCR from the PCR reads. The sample records some 460,000 distinct CDR3 sequences, about 16% being singletons. Sequenced material: PBMCs, mostly from graft donor cells, taken 360 days after TCRalphabeta/CD19-depleted stem cell transplant. These receptors were taken from a boy in the first two years of life who had a stem cell transplant for Wiskott-Aldrich syndrome, so the T cells may come from the graft donor. CDR3s include the opening cysteine and the closing phenylalanine or tryptophan. A D gene is named only where the DNA matches it firmly. Expanded clones are given a class, and other clones once, few, many or no size at all.

J: TRBJ2-2
size: -
V: TRBV3-1
D: -
CDR3: CASSQYGGAGGELFF
DNA: TGTGCCAGCAGCCAATACGGGGGCGCCGGCGGGGAGCTGTTTTTT

J: TRBJ2-7
size: -
V: TRBV28
D: -
CDR3: CASSFPGISSYEQYF
DNA: TGTGCCAGCAGTTTCCCCGGGATCAGCTCCTACGAGCAGTACTTC

J: TRBJ2-7
size: few
V: TRBV2
D: TRBD2
CDR3: CASSELTSGRSYEQYF
DNA: TGTGCCAGCAGTGAACTGACTAGCGGACGCTCCTACGAGCAGTACTTC

J: TRBJ2-1
size: few
V: TRBV18
D: -
CDR3: CASSPLPGRQQFF
DNA: TGTGCCAGCTCACCCCTACCGGGTAGGCAGCAGTTCTTC

J: TRBJ2-7
size: -
V: TRBV4-1
D: -
CDR3: CASSPMGRLDYEQYF
DNA: TGCGCCAGCAGTCCGATGGGGAGACTAGACTACGAGCAGTACTTC

J: TRBJ2-1
size: many
V: TRBV20-1
D: -
CDR3: CSASVWASEQFF
DNA: TGCAGTGCTAGTGTGTGGGCCAGTGAGCAGTTCTTC

J: TRBJ2-7
size: few
V: TRBV5-1
D: TRBD2
CDR3: CASSLGLAGGPDYEQYF
DNA: TGCGCCAGCAGCTTGGGGCTAGCGGGAGGTCCCGACTACGAGCAGTACTTC

J: TRBJ2-2
size: -
V: TRBV5-5
D: -
CDR3: CASRSGVVTKNTGELFF
DNA: TGTGCCAGCAGGAGTGGGGTAGTAACAAAGAACACCGGGGAGCTGTTTTTT

J: TRBJ2-1
size: few
V: TRBV10-3
D: -
CDR3: CAISVQRNEQFF
DNA: TGTGCCATCAGTGTACAACGCAATGAGCAGTTCTTC

J: TRBJ2-7
size: -
V: TRBV28
D: -
CDR3: CASSVLYKGSQQYF
DNA: TGTGCCAGCAGCGTTCTATATAAGGGGTCTCAGCAGTACTTC

J: TRBJ2-1
size: few
V: TRBV7-9
D: TRBD2
CDR3: CASVPPGGPNEQFF
DNA: TGTGCCAGCGTACCTCCGGGAGGGCCGAATGAGCAGTTCTTC

J: TRBJ2-2
size: -
V: TRBV25-1
D: TRBD1
CDR3: CASSASGYGQGTGELFF
DNA: TGTGCCAGCAGTGCAAGTGGTTATGGACAGGGCACCGGGGAGCTGTTTTTT

J: TRBJ2-7
size: few
V: TRBV10-3
D: TRBD2
CDR3: CAISVGAGANEQYF
DNA: TGTGCCATCAGTGTAGGGGCGGGAGCTAACGAGCAGTACTTC

J: TRBJ1-2
size: -
V: TRBV5-5
D: -
CDR3: CASSESRGLGYGYTF
DNA: TGTGCCAGCTCCGAGAGTAGAGGCCTTGGGTATGGCTACACCTTC

J: TRBJ2-5
size: few
V: TRBV20-1
D: TRBD2
CDR3: CSAKREQETQYF
DNA: TGCAGTGCTAAGCGGGAGCAAGAGACCCAGTACTTC

J: TRBJ2-3
size: few
V: TRBV6-1
D: -
CDR3: CASTSRVSSTDTQYF
DNA: TGTGCCAGCACCTCCAGGGTTTCTAGCACAGATACGCAGTATTTT

J: TRBJ2-3
size: -
V: TRBV4-1
D: -
CDR3: CASRAQGKTDTQYF
DNA: TGCGCCAGCAGGGCACAGGGAAAGACAGATACGCAGTATTTT

J: TRBJ1-2
size: few
V: TRBV20-1
D: TRBD1
CDR3: CSASGFQGQGEYGYTF
DNA: TGCAGTGCTAGTGGGTTTCAAGGACAGGGAGAATATGGCTACACCTTC

J: TRBJ2-1
size: -
V: TRBV10-3
D: -
CDR3: CAINQQAEGSYNDEQFF
DNA: TGTGCCATCAACCAACAGGCCGAGGGATCATATAACGATGAGCAGTTCTTC

J: TRBJ2-4
size: -
V: TRBV24-1
D: -
CDR3: CATSDLAAKNIQYF
DNA: TGTGCCACCAGTGATTTGGCAGCCAAAAACATTCAGTACTTC

J: TRBJ2-7
size: few
V: TRBV18
D: -
CDR3: CASSPLGQTYEQYF
DNA: TGTGCCAGCTCACCACTTGGACAGACCTACGAGCAGTACTTC

J: TRBJ2-5
size: -
V: TRBV24-1
D: TRBD1
CDR3: CATSDSGTGGTQYF
DNA: TGTGCCACCAGTGACTCCGGGACAGGGGGGACCCAGTACTTC

J: TRBJ2-4
size: few
V: TRBV10-3
D: -
CDR3: CAISEDNYLAKNIQYF
DNA: TGTGCCATCAGTGAGGACAACTATCTAGCCAAAAACATTCAGTACTTC

J: TRBJ2-5
size: many
V: TRBV5-1
D: -
CDR3: CASSRDPKETQYF
DNA: TGCGCCAGCAGCCGCGACCCAAAAGAGACCCAGTACTTC

J: TRBJ2-7
size: -
V: TRBV3-1
D: TRBD2
CDR3: CASSQDRGLAVEEQYF
DNA: TGTGCCAGCAGCCAAGATAGGGGACTAGCGGTTGAAGAGCAGTACTTC

J: TRBJ2-3
size: few
V: TRBV4-3
D: -
CDR3: CASSQDRAAGDTQYF
DNA: TGCGCCAGCAGCCAAGATAGGGCAGCCGGAGATACGCAGTATTTT

J: TRBJ2-7
size: few
V: TRBV18
D: TRBD1
CDR3: CASSPLTGGPQSDEQYF
DNA: TGTGCCAGCTCACCGTTGACAGGGGGCCCACAATCGGACGAGCAGTACTTC

J: TRBJ2-1
size: few
V: TRBV10-3
D: -
CDR3: CATTTGRISNEQFF
DNA: TGTGCCACAACAACAGGGAGGATTAGCAATGAGCAGTTCTTC